The 17 T cell receptor beta chains listed next were all sequenced from one sample in a study of cytomegalovirus exposure and HLA in healthy donors. Assay used: immunoSEQ multiplex PCR; TCRdb lists only in-frame clones, some missing. This table has 100,000 to 150,000 clones, roughly nine tenths appearing once. Sequenced: PBMCs. These receptor sequences come from a woman younger than 30 in good health and CMV-seronegative.

CDR3 loop: CATHSGGSGEQYF. The CDR3 nucleotides read TGTGCCACCCACTCAGGGGGCTCTGGCGAGCAGTACTTC. The chain links TRBV19 to TRBJ2-7, with 8 bases fitting TRBD1. Germline trimming cut 10 bases from V and 6 bases from J; bases unmatched to any gene: 11. The CDR3 sequence is 13 residues long. Germline CDR1 and CDR2: LNHDA and SQIVND (reference sequence).

The rearrangement uses TRBV7-2 and TRBJ2-4, with D perhaps matching TRBD2 (7 bases). Germline loops: CDR1 SGHTA, CDR2 FQGNSA. The V end lost 5 bases, the J end lost 2 bases, and 25 bases lay between the germline ends. CDR3 length: 19 residues. CDR3 protein: CASSRGGVQEMASKNIQYF. The CDR3 nucleotides read TGTGCCAGCAGCCGAGGGGGGGTCCAGGAGATGGCGTCCAAAAACATTCAGTACTTC.

The genes are TRBV28 and TRBJ1-5; a weak D match, TRBD1 (5 bases). The V gene's germline CDR1 is MDHEN and CDR2 SYDVKM. The CDR3 loop spans 15 amino acids. Between the trimmed V and J ends, which lost 4 bases and 3 bases, there was a span of 13 bases. The CDR3 DNA follows: TGTGCCAGCAGTTCATTGGGGCCTCCCAATCAGCCCCAGCATTTT. Amino acids: CASSSLGPPNQPQHF.

The chain is built from TRBV29-1 and TRBJ2-3; 7 bases align to TRBD2. CDR1 is SQVTM, CDR2 ANQGSEA, per germline. The J segment lost 0 bases and the V segment lost 7 bases, leaving 4 bases of the junction unmatched. The CDR3 totals 13 residues. The CDR3 DNA follows: TGCAGCGACCGGCGGGGGAGCACAGATACGCAGTATTTT. It translates to CSDRRGSTDTQYF.

The chain recombines TRBV18 with TRBJ1-1; maybe TRBD1 (6 bases). There are 17 residues in the CDR3. Germline V gives CDR1 KGHSH, CDR2 LQKENI. The V gene lost 6 bases and the J gene lost 6 bases, with 26 bases spanning the gap. The CDR3 sequence: CASSPNRVYPGHPEAFF. The CDR3, as DNA: TGTGCCAGCTCTCCTAACAGGGTCTACCCGGGGCACCCTGAAGCTTTCTTT.

This clone came up a few times. V gene TRBV6-1 combines with J gene TRBJ2-7, with D hard to call. The V end lost 8 bases, the J end lost 0 bases, and 11 bases lay between the germline ends. This CDR3 has 13 amino acids. Germline CDR1 reads MNHNS; CDR2 reads SASEGT. As DNA, the CDR3 is TGTGCCAGCTCCTGGGCCCCCTCCTACGAGCAGTACTTC. This encodes CASSWAPSYEQYF.

The CDR3 loop reads CASSAQGHARQPQHF. For the CDR3, the DNA is TGTGCCAGCAGCGCACAGGGACACGCGAGGCAGCCCCAGCATTTT. The chain links TRBV9 to TRBJ1-5; D might be TRBD1 (6 bases). The V end was cut by 3 bases, the J end by 7 bases, with 17 bases between. CDR1 is SGDLS and CDR2 is YYNGEE in the germline V gene. The CDR3 is 15 residues long.

The chain links TRBV27 to TRBJ1-4; 8 nucleotides match TRBD1. CDR1 and CDR2 (germline): MNHEY, SMNVEV (reference sequence). This CDR3 spans 15 amino acids. J was trimmed by 6 bases and V by 6 bases; bases with no gene match: 9. This chain's CDR3 is CASRSAGTGYEKLFF. The CDR3 nucleotides read TGTGCCAGCAGAAGTGCCGGGACAGGTTATGAAAAACTGTTTTTT.

The chain couples TRBV27 to TRBJ2-3, with 7 nucleotides matching TRBD2. This CDR3 contains 16 residues. The V gene end was trimmed by 2 bases and the J gene end by 7 bases; junction bases not matched to a gene: 12. Germline V gene data show CDR1 as MNHEY and CDR2 as SMNVEV (reference sequence). Written as DNA, the CDR3 is TGTGCCAGCAGTTTAGACGGCGGGAGAGGCAGGAATACGCAGTATTTT. This encodes CASSLDGGRGRNTQYF.

The rearrangement links TRBV29-1 to TRBJ1-3; TRBD1 aligns across 7 bases. Germline CDR1 reads SQVTM; CDR2 reads ANQGSEA. V was pared by 4 bases and J by 4 bases, with 7 bases of the junction left unmatched. The CDR3 has 14 amino acids. In nucleotides, the CDR3 is TGCAGCGTTGGGGGAGGACAGGTCGGAAACACCATATATTTT. Its protein product is CSVGGGQVGNTIYF.

This clone was picked up one time. V gene TRBV19 combines with J gene TRBJ1-2, with a tentative D call TRBD1 (6 bases). Trimming removed 6 bases from V and 2 bases from J, with 13 bases in between. Germline V gives CDR1 LNHDA, CDR2 SQIVND (reference sequence). There are 14 residues in the CDR3. The CDR3 sequence: CASSRTVDNYGYTF. In nucleotides, the CDR3 is TGTGCCAGTAGCCGGACAGTCGACAACTATGGCTACACCTTC. The full variable domain, its missing parts supplied by reference TRBV19 and TRBJ1-2, is DGGITQSPKYLFRKEGQNVTLSCEQNLNHDAMYWYRQDPGQGLRLIYYSQIVNDFQKGDIAEGYSVSREKKESFPLTVTSAQKNPTAFYLCASSRTVDNYGYTFGSGTRLTVV.

The chain combines TRBV5-5 with TRBJ2-5; D is undetermined. Trimming removed 2 bases from V and 5 bases from J, with 13 bases in between. CDR1 is SGHKS, CDR2 YYEKEE, per germline (reference sequence). This CDR3 region has 14 residues. The CDR3 loop is CASSFHGLEETQYF. The CDR3 nucleotides are TGTGCCAGCAGCTTCCATGGCTTGGAGGAGACCCAGTACTTC.

The chain links TRBV7-2 to TRBJ2-1; unclear D gene. V was trimmed by 6 bases and J by 3 bases, leaving 6 bases between them. Germline V gene sequence: CDR1 SGHTA, CDR2 FQGNSA. The CDR3 is 12 residues long. The CDR3 is CASSQNYNEQFF. DNA of the CDR3: TGTGCCAGCAGTCAGAACTACAATGAGCAGTTCTTC. The full variable domain, its missing parts supplied by reference TRBV7-2 and TRBJ2-1, is GAGVSQSPSNKVTEKGKDVELRCDPISGHTALYWYRQSLGQGLEFLIYFQGNSAPDKSGLPSDRFSAERTGGSVSTLTIQRTQQEDSAVYLCASSQNYNEQFFGPGTRLTVL.

V gene TRBV13 combines with J gene TRBJ2-7; TRBD1 agrees at 9 bases. V shed 1 base and J 6 bases; nucleotides not matched to a gene: 7. This CDR3 is 15 amino acids long. CDR1 and CDR2 from the germline V gene are PRHDT and FYEKMQ (reference sequence). The CDR3 reads CASSLEGQGPLEQYF. DNA for the CDR3: TGTGCCAGCAGCTTAGAGGGACAGGGTCCTCTCGAGCAGTACTTC.

The V gene is TRBV11-3, the J gene TRBJ2-7, with 12 bases lining up with TRBD2. The J segment lost 4 bases and the V segment lost 4 bases, leaving 2 bases of the junction unmatched. This CDR3 spans 14 amino acids. CDR1 SGHNT and CDR2 YENEEA come from the germline V gene. The CDR3 loop reads CASSSTSGSYEQYF. In nucleotides, the CDR3 is TGTGCCAGCAGCTCGACTAGCGGGAGTTACGAGCAGTACTTC.

This clone was recorded once. V usage is TRBV4-2 and J usage is TRBJ2-4, with TRBD1 matching 7 bases. V trimming: 1 base; J trimming: 5 bases; junction bases outside the gene matches: 8. Germline lookup yields CDR1 LGHNA and CDR2 YNFKEQ. The CDR3 covers 16 residues. CDR3 sequence reads: CASSQVGTAWENIQYF. The CDR3 DNA sequence: TGTGCCAGCAGCCAAGTCGGGACAGCGTGGGAAAACATTCAGTACTTC.

This clone occurred once. The genes are TRBV27 and TRBJ2-7; 9 positions agree with TRBD1. After removal of 5 bases from V and 3 bases from J, the junction contained 14 bases not matched to a gene. Germline V gives CDR1 MNHEY, CDR2 SMNVEV (reference sequence). The CDR3 contains 17 residues. The CDR3, as DNA: TGTGCCAGCAGTCCCCGAACAACCGACAGGGGGGTCTACGAGCAGTACTTC. Translating it yields CASSPRTTDRGVYEQYF.